These 18 T cell receptor delta chains share one sample of origin, sequenced in a study of Vδ1+ human thymocytes (dated by TCRdb to 2016 to 2019). General findings and caveats noted by the study authors: In contrast to oligoclonal peripheral blood repertoires, thymic TRG and TRD repertoires appeared to be highly polyclonal with Gaussian CDR3 length distributions.

Sequencing relied on an Illumina MiSeq. RNA extraction was carried out with the RNeasy mini kit, and reverse transcription was then done using Superscript III. Multiplex PCR was used to generate CDR3 amplicons, with pooled V-gene forward primers and a constant-region reverse primer carrying Illumina adaptor overhangs. With CATT, TCRdb called clones again from the public reads; duplicate DNA rows were later joined. This sample comprises 50,000 to 75,000 delta-chain clones, about 15% of them detected only once. The top ten hold about 0.35% of the sample. Their antigen targets remain unknown. Specimen: Vdelta1+ gamma-delta thymocytes from the thymus. Read against the paper, the sample's cell subset or site label means: FACS-sorted CD3+ TCRalphabeta- TCRVdelta1+ TCRVdelta2- thymocytes. All receptors derive from a girl under two years old who had congenital heart surgery.

This clone has a handful of counts. This chain links TRDV1 with TRDJ1, with a possible D match to TRDD3 (6 bases). Germline CDR1 TSWWSYY, CDR2 QGS. The germline V and J ends were trimmed by 1 base and 7 bases, with 19 bases remaining between them. The CDR3 loop spans 16 amino acids. The CDR3 protein is CALGERVIEAGAKLIF. The CDR3 DNA reads TGTGCTCTTGGGGAACGGGTTATCGAGGCTGGGGCTAAACTCATCTTT.

The genes are TRDV1 and TRDJ1, with 8 bases that match TRDD3. The germline CDR1 and CDR2 sequences are TSWWSYY and QGS. The CDR3 contains 22 residues. The ends lost 0 bases at V and 1 base at J; junction bases unmatched: 22. In DNA form, the CDR3 reads TGTGCTCTTGGGGAACTGACTGAGGGTACTGGGGATACCCCCGGGACCACCGATAAACTCATCTTT. It translates to CALGELTEGTGDTPGTTDKLIF.

This clone was found a few times. The chain is built from TRDV1 and TRDJ1, with 7 bases identical to TRDD3. Germline V gives CDR1 TSWWSYY, CDR2 QGS. V was clipped by 2 bases and J by 0 bases; unmatched bases: 18. The CDR3 consists of 20 residues. CDR3 loop: CALGETSSIRLGGNTDKLIF. The CDR3 nucleotides are TGTGCTCTTGGGGAAACGTCTTCTATACGTCTGGGGGGAAACACCGATAAACTCATCTTT.

This clone was seen a handful of times. The chain employs TRDV1 and TRDJ1; D ambiguous. Trimming took off 0 bases at V and 1 base at J, with 9 bases between the two ends. CDR3 length: 15 amino acids. Germline V CDR1 and CDR2: TSWWSYY, QGS. DNA for the CDR3: TGTGCTCTTGGGGAACTAGGTCTTGTCACCGATAAACTCATCTTT. Translated, it gives CALGELGLVTDKLIF.

This clone was counted a few times. This chain joins TRDV1 and TRDJ1; the match to TRDD3 covers 11 bases. CDR3 length: 20 residues. Germline V gene data show CDR1 as TSWWSYY and CDR2 as QGS. The V segment lost 1 base and the J segment 2 bases; nucleotides outside the gene matches: 15. As DNA, the CDR3 is TGTGCTCTTGGGGAACCCTCTTCCTACTGGGGGATAAACTTGACCGATAAACTCATCTTT. Protein sequence: CALGEPSSYWGINLTDKLIF.

The rearrangement links TRDV1 to TRDJ1; 8 bases agree with TRDD2. The V segment lost 2 bases and the J segment 7 bases; nucleotides outside the gene matches: 15. CDR1 TSWWSYY and CDR2 QGS come from the germline V gene. The CDR3 is 17 amino acids. In nucleotides, the CDR3 is TGTGCTCTTGGGGAATCTCCCCCTTCCTATCAACGTGTTAAACTCATCTTT. Protein product: CALGESPPSYQRVKLIF.

The chain uses TRDV1 and TRDJ1, with 10 nucleotides matching TRDD3. The CDR3 spans 22 residues. CDR1 and CDR2 from the germline V gene are TSWWSYY and QGS. After removal of 4 bases from V and 0 bases from J, the junction contained 23 bases not matched to a gene. The CDR3 spells CALGGFQFHTGGCPLYTDKLIF. The CDR3 nucleotides are TGTGCTCTTGGGGGGTTTCAATTCCACACTGGGGGATGCCCCTTGTACACCGATAAACTCATCTTT.

Only a few counts were recorded for this clone. V is TRDV1 and J is TRDJ1, with TRDD3 matching 9 bases. In germline, CDR1 is TSWWSYY, CDR2 QGS. Trimming took 4 bases from V and 2 from J; bases not matched to a gene: 17. This CDR3 region has 19 residues. The CDR3 coding sequence is TGTGCTCTTGGGGTACCTGTGGTAACCTCTACTGGGGGAACCGATAAACTCATCTTT. Amino acid sequence: CALGVPVVTSTGGTDKLIF.

V gene TRDV1 combines with J gene TRDJ1; no clear D gene. The CDR3 runs to 15 residues. Trimming shortened V by 3 bases and J by 5 bases, and 16 bases separated the two germline ends. Per germline, CDR1 TSWWSYY and CDR2 QGS. CDR3 sequence reads: CALGDLVLALDKLIF. CDR3 DNA: TGTGCTCTTGGGGACCTCGTCCTTGCCCTGGATAAACTCATCTTT.

This clone was picked up a small number of times. The genes are TRDV1 and TRDJ1, with TRDD3 matching over 7 bases. The CDR3 loop spans 19 amino acids. After removal of 5 bases from V and 2 bases from J, the junction contained 20 bases not matched to a gene. Germline CDR1 is TSWWSYY and CDR2 is QGS. The CDR3 nucleotides are TGTGCTCTTGGGACACGGTGTCCGGGATACCGACCCTCAACCGATAAACTCATCTTT. It specifies CALGTRCPGYRPSTDKLIF.

This clone was seen a few times. An end of the junction differs from the germline gene, which may be a read error. The chain couples TRDV1 to TRDJ1; D not certain. The CDR3 runs to 12 residues. Germline V gene sequence: CDR1 TSWWSYY, CDR2 QGS. The CDR3 region is CALGPTPAKLIF. CDR3 in DNA: TGTGCCCTTGGTCCGACCCCCGCCAAACTCATCTTT.

The gene calls are TRDV1 and TRDJ1; the match to TRDD3 covers 7 bases. Trimming took 4 bases from V and 1 from J; bases not matched to a gene: 15. Germline CDR1 reads TSWWSYY; CDR2 reads QGS. The CDR3 consists of 18 residues. CDR3 nucleotide sequence: TGTGCTCTTGGGGGGACGAGTGTGGGGGACTCTTCCACCGATAAACTCATCTTT. Translation: CALGGTSVGDSSTDKLIF.

The chain links TRDV1 to TRDJ1, with 9 nucleotides matching TRDD2. There are 17 residues in the CDR3. Trimming took 8 bases from V and 0 from J; bases not matched to a gene: 13. Germline V gene data show CDR1 as TSWWSYY and CDR2 as QGS. The CDR3, as DNA: TGTGCTCTTTTTCCCCTTCCTACGGCGGAGTACACCGATAAACTCATCTTT. It specifies CALFPLPTAEYTDKLIF.

This clone showed up just a few times. This rearrangement joins TRDV1 to TRDJ1; TRDD3 matches at 10 bases. CDR1 TSWWSYY and CDR2 QGS come from the germline V gene. The J segment lost 0 bases and the V segment lost 3 bases, leaving 13 bases of the junction unmatched. The CDR3 length is 19 residues. The CDR3 sequence: CALGENVWGIMEHTDKLIF. The CDR3 DNA sequence: TGTGCTCTTGGGGAGAACGTCTGGGGGATAATGGAGCACACCGATAAACTCATCTTT.

The chain has TRAV29/DV5 and TRDJ1; 9 nucleotides match TRDD3. CDR1 is NSMFDY and CDR2 is ISSIKDK in the germline V gene. V trimming: 4 bases; J trimming: 2 bases; junction bases outside the gene matches: 27. This CDR3 has 21 residues. CDR3 sequence (DNA): TGTGCAGCAGGCAGGAAGGGGCTACGGAGGGGGATACTGGTGGATACCGATAAACTCATCTTT. This sequence encodes CAAGRKGLRRGILVDTDKLIF. Variable domain in full (rest from reference TRAV29/DV5 and TRDJ1): DQQVKQNSPSLSVQEGRISILNCDYTNSMFDYFLWYKKYPAEGPTFLISISSIKDKNEDGRFTVFLNKSAKHLSLHIVPSQPGDSAVYFCAAGRKGLRRGILVDTDKLIFGKGTRVTVEP.

Only a few counts were recorded for this clone. This rearrangement joins TRDV1 to TRDJ1, with 11 bases fitting TRDD3. J lost 0 bases, V lost 1 base, and 22 bases had no gene match. Per germline, CDR1 TSWWSYY and CDR2 QGS. CDR3 length: 23 residues. The CDR3 DNA sequence: TGTGCTCTTGGGGAACGGTATCCTTCCTACTGGGGGATAGAGGAGGGGTACACCGATAAACTCATCTTT. Translated: CALGERYPSYWGIEEGYTDKLIF.

This clone was picked up a small number of times. The V gene is TRDV1, the J gene TRDJ1; D may correspond to TRDD2 or TRDD3 (8 bases each). The length of the CDR3 is 19 residues. In germline, CDR1 is TSWWSYY, CDR2 QGS. Deletions cut 2 bases from V and 3 bases from J, with 25 bases between. Written as DNA, the CDR3 is TGTGCTCTTGGGGAAAGCGGGCTTCCTACAGGGATACGCGCCGATAAACTCATCTTT. Its translation: CALGESGLPTGIRADKLIF.

This clone was observed a handful of times. The J gene is TRDJ1, the V gene TRDV1; TRDD3 is a possible D gene (6 bases). The CDR3 has 21 residues. Trimming took off 1 base at V and 4 bases at J, with 31 bases between the two ends. Per germline, CDR1 TSWWSYY and CDR2 QGS. The CDR3 here is CALGEHGPFSVWGPRGDKLIF. The CDR3 DNA sequence: TGTGCTCTTGGGGAACACGGCCCCTTCTCCGTCTGGGGTCCAAGAGGCGATAAACTCATCTTT.